The 17 T cell receptor beta chains given below trace back to one sample, sequenced in a study of shared clonotypes between healthy human individuals. Method: immunoSEQ multiplex PCR; TCRdb's copy keeps in-frame clones and lacks some. The repertoire consists of over 700,000 clones, with just under 75% occurring once and the leading ten covering roughly 1.8%. The sequencing input was memory CD4+ T cells sorted from blood. As to subset: CD45RA-negative fraction. The receptors come from a woman in her 30s in good health.

The rearrangement links TRBV6-1 to TRBJ1-5; 9 bases align to TRBD1. V lost 4 bases, J lost 2 bases, and 6 bases stayed unmatched. The CDR3 is made up of 16 amino acids. Per germline, CDR1 MNHNS and CDR2 SASEGT. The CDR3 bases are TGTGCCAGCAGTGGACCGACAGGGGGTCGCAATCAGCCCCAGCATTTT. This gives the protein CASSGPTGGRNQPQHF.

The chain couples TRBV18 to TRBJ1-4; D gene unclear. The CDR3 covers 13 residues. The germline V and J ends were trimmed by 5 bases and 5 bases, with 9 bases remaining between them. Germline V gene sequence: CDR1 KGHSH, CDR2 LQKENI. CDR3 coding DNA: TGTGCCAGCTCAATATCCCGCAATGAAAAACTGTTTTTT. It specifies CASSISRNEKLFF.

This clone was recorded a few times. This chain joins TRBV4-1 and TRBJ2-1; no definite D call. Trimming took off 1 base at V and 10 bases at J, with 23 bases between the two ends. The germline CDR1 and CDR2 sequences are MGHRA and YSYEKL. This CDR3 contains 17 residues. The CDR3 loop reads CASSQVDLGFVSLEQFF. Written as DNA, the CDR3 is TGCGCCAGCAGCCAAGTGGACCTGGGATTCGTTTCGTTGGAGCAGTTCTTC.

The rearrangement links TRBV7-9 to TRBJ1-1; tentatively, D is TRBD1 (5 bases). The CDR3 covers 15 residues. Trimming removed 5 bases from V and 4 bases from J, with 17 bases in between. Germline loops: CDR1 SEHNR, CDR2 FQNEAQ (reference sequence). CDR3 in amino acids: CASSSTGEGSTEAFF. The CDR3 region has the DNA TGTGCCAGCAGCAGTACGGGGGAGGGGAGCACTGAAGCTTTCTTT.

V is TRBV7-8 and J is TRBJ1-3, with a tentative D call TRBD1 (5 bases). Germline V gene lookup returns CDR1 SGHVS and CDR2 FQNEAQ. Between the trimmed V and J ends, which lost 11 bases and 3 bases, there was a span of 14 bases. This CDR3 is 13 amino acids long. Here the CDR3 DNA reads TGTGCCGTTTCGGAGGGGAATGGAAACACCATATATTTT. Its translation is CAVSEGNGNTIYF.

The CDR3 reads CASSPRAGVNRTQYF. DNA for the CDR3: TGCGCCAGCAGTCCCCGCGCCGGGGTGAATCGTACGCAGTATTTT. J is TRBJ2-3 and V is TRBV23-1; D is possibly TRBD2 (5 bases). TRBV23-1 qualifies as an ORF whose function is uncertain. Trimming took 4 bases from V and 8 from J, leaving 19 bases between them. The CDR3 contains 15 residues.

This chain links TRBV10-3 with TRBJ2-7; 10 bases line up with TRBD2. V dropped 9 bases and J dropped 7; count of bases not matched to a gene: 12. Per germline, CDR1 ENHRY and CDR2 SYGVKD. CDR3 length: 14 residues. Here the CDR3 reads CAMGKREGPGEQYF. CDR3 in DNA: TGTGCCATGGGGAAGCGGGAGGGCCCCGGGGAGCAGTACTTC.

Notes on this clone: Other DNA sequences from this sample encode an identical CDR3 as well. The chain is built from TRBV7-3 and TRBJ2-1; 7 bases agree with TRBD2. Germline CDR1 and CDR2: SGHTA and FQGTGA. V was clipped by 5 bases and J by 3 bases; unmatched bases: 7. The CDR3 totals 15 residues. CDR3 sequence reads: CASSPQRDSYNEQFF. The CDR3 region has the DNA TGTGCCAGCAGCCCCCAGCGGGATAGCTACAATGAGCAGTTCTTC. The whole variable domain, filled in from reference TRBV7-3 and TRBJ2-1, reads GAGVSQTPSNKVTEKGKYVELRCDPISGHTALYWYRQSLGQGPEFLIYFQGTGAADDSGLPNDRFFAVRPEGSVSTLKIQRTERGDSAVYLCASSPQRDSYNEQFFGPGTRLTVL.

The V call is TRBV10-2, the J call TRBJ2-7, with 11 bases that match TRBD2. CDR1 is WSHSY and CDR2 is SAAADI in the germline V gene. J gave up 0 bases and V 6 bases, and 4 bases lay outside the gene matches. The CDR3 covers 15 residues. The CDR3 is CASSVAGGISYEQYF. As DNA, the CDR3 is TGCGCCAGCAGCGTAGCGGGAGGGATCTCCTACGAGCAGTACTTC.

V gene TRBV7-9 combines with J gene TRBJ2-4, with TRBD2 as a possible D gene (5 bases). V lost 1 base to trimming and J lost 1 base, with 5 bases between them. This CDR3 contains 14 residues. Germline CDR1 is SEHNR and CDR2 is FQNEAQ (reference sequence). CDR3 loop: CASSLGGAKNIQYF. CDR3 nucleotide sequence: TGTGCCAGCAGCTTAGGAGGGGCCAAAAACATTCAGTACTTC. Using reference TRBV7-9 and TRBJ2-4 for the parts outside the CDR3, the full variable domain is DTGVSQNPRHKITKRGQNVTFRCDPISEHNRLYWYRQTLGQGPEFLTYFQNEAQLEKSRLLSDRFSAERPKGSFSTLEIQRTEQGDSAMYLCASSLGGAKNIQYFGAGTRLSVL.

V usage is TRBV6-1 and J usage is TRBJ2-2; unclear D gene. The CDR3 has 12 residues. The germline CDR1 and CDR2 sequences are MNHNS and SASEGT. V was trimmed by 7 bases and J by 6 bases, leaving 9 bases between them. CDR3 DNA sequence: TGTGCCAGCATGGTCTTCCCCGGGGAGCTGTTTTTT. This translates into CASMVFPGELFF.

The rearrangement links TRBV6-5 to TRBJ1-2; the D gene is possibly TRBD1 (6 bases). This CDR3 has 15 residues. Trimming took 0 bases from V and 8 from J, leaving 16 bases between them. Germline assignment: CDR1 MNHEY and CDR2 SVGAGI. The chain's CDR3 is CASSYSSAGAGGYTF. The DNA of the CDR3 is TGTGCCAGCAGTTACTCTAGCGCGGGGGCCGGCGGCTACACCTTC.

The rearrangement joins TRBV15 to TRBJ2-7; D unresolved. V lost 0 bases to trimming and J lost 2 bases, with 11 bases between them. The germline gives CDR1 LNHNV, CDR2 YYDKDF (reference sequence). The CDR3 length is 15 residues. CDR3 DNA: TGTGCCACCAGCAGAGATAGGCAGCTACCCTACGAGCAGTACTTC. Amino acids: CATSRDRQLPYEQYF.

The chain links TRBV5-5 to TRBJ2-7; 8 nucleotides align to TRBD1. In germline, CDR1 is SGHKS, CDR2 YYEKEE (reference sequence). After removal of 3 bases from V and 7 bases from J, the junction contained 6 bases not matched to a gene. The CDR3 length is 13 residues. CDR3 in DNA: TGTGCCAGCAGCTGGCAGGGGGCGCGGGAGCAGTACTTC. Translation gives CASSWQGAREQYF.

This clone has just a few counts. V usage is TRBV28 and J usage is TRBJ1-2; D uncertain. Trimming stripped 5 bases from V and 8 bases from J, with 18 bases between. Germline V gene data show CDR1 as MDHEN and CDR2 as SYDVKM. There are 14 residues in the CDR3. The CDR3 bases are TGTGCCAGCAGTCCGCCCTCCCAGCCGAAGGGCTACACCTTC. This codes for CASSPPSQPKGYTF.

The chain links TRBV6-1 to TRBJ2-7, with 7 bases lining up with TRBD1. Germline loops: CDR1 MNHNS, CDR2 SASEGT. The CDR3 sequence is 15 residues long. V dropped 6 bases and J dropped 4; count of bases not matched to a gene: 12. This CDR3 reads CASSEPTGISYEQYF. CDR3 coding DNA: TGTGCCAGCAGCGAACCGACAGGGATCTCATACGAGCAGTACTTC.

The chain has TRBV14 and TRBJ2-1; D gene unclear. Between the trimmed V and J ends, which lost 2 bases and 4 bases, there was a span of 6 bases. Looked up from germline, CDR1 is SGHDN and CDR2 is FVKESK. The CDR3 covers 13 residues. CDR3 coding DNA: TGTGCCAGCAGCCAACTCGGATACAATGAGCAGTTCTTC. This encodes CASSQLGYNEQFF.